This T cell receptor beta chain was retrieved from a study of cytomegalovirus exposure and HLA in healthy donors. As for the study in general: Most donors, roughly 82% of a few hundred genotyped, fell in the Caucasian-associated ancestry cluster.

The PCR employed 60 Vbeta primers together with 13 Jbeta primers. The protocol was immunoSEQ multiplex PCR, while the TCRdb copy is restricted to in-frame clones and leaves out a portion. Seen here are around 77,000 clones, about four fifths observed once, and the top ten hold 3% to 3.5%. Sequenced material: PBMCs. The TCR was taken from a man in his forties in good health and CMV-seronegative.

The CDR3 sequence: CAWSPGGGATQYF. The CDR3 DNA reads TGTGCCTGGAGTCCCGGGGGGGGCGCTACGCAGTATTTT. V gene TRBV30 combines with J gene TRBJ2-3; TRBD2 agrees at 8 bases. The V segment lost 2 bases and the J segment 8 bases; nucleotides outside the gene matches: 6. Germline V gives CDR1 GTSNPN, CDR2 SVGIG (reference sequence). The length of the CDR3 is 13 residues.